The T cell receptor beta chain described here comes from a study of shared clonotypes between healthy human individuals. Background on the study: The people who gave samples were a couple of women and a few men aged 18 to 49. CD4 naive and memory got three plates each, CD8 naive two, CD8 memory one. Whole-study findings and limits: Expectations were that clonotype sharing among donors would be affected by sequencing depth.

On this clone itself: The antigen remains undetermined.

This CDR3 has 12 residues. Germline V gene lookup returns CDR1 SQVTM and CDR2 ANQGSEA. The junction had 10 bases not matched to a gene; V was cut back by 4 bases and J by 11 bases. Produced via immunoSEQ multiplex PCR; TCRdb's table is partial and in-frame only. The table records 730,000 or so clones, about two thirds of them present only once. The TCR originated in a woman aged 25 to 39 in good health. Sequencing used memory CD4+ T cells sorted from blood. The subset was: CD45RA-negative fraction. This chain uses TRBV29-1 with TRBJ1-1, with 7 bases that match TRBD1. The CDR3 DNA is TGCAGCGTTGGTTGGCGAGGGGGCTTGGCTTTCTTT. Its protein product is CSVGWRGGLAFF. The whole variable domain, filled in from reference TRBV29-1 and TRBJ1-1, reads SAVISQKPSRDICQRGTSLTIQCQVDSQVTMMFWYRQQPGQSLTLIATANQGSEATYESGFVIDKFPISRPNLTFSTLTVSNMSPEDSSIYLCSVGWRGGLAFFGQGTRLTVV.